Listed below are T cell receptor beta chains from one sample, sequenced in a study of T cells after yellow fever vaccination. Each CDR3 protein gets one entry after TCRdb re-called the 5' RACE reads with MiXCR. The table lists approximately 550,000 distinct CDR3 sequences, roughly a fifth of them singletons. The material was PBMCs, obtained 15 days after the yellow fever booster vaccination. The receptors here all came from a man in his thirties or forties who received the YFV17D yellow fever vaccine. Both conserved end residues are part of each CDR3. D genes are given only for firm matches. Some rows mark clone size as missing; the rest say once, few, many or name a class of expanded clone.

TRBJ2-5 | TRBV6-2/TRBV6-3 | TRBD1 | few | CASSRPGTGGRETQYF
TRBJ2-1 | TRBV12-3/TRBV12-4 | - | - | CASRGWGNEQFF
TRBJ2-5 | TRBV9 | - | - | CASRGPSQETQYF
TRBJ2-1 | TRBV4-2 | TRBD2 | few | CASSQEAGGRYNEQFF
TRBJ2-5 | TRBV6-2/TRBV6-3 | TRBD1 | - | CASSYSTGWETQYF
TRBJ1-1 | TRBV24-1 | - | many | CATSDFGGRAFF
TRBJ2-1 | TRBV4-3 | TRBD2 | - | CASSQLSTSGGYNEQFF
TRBJ2-1 | TRBV5-1 | - | few | CASSLLGAPPGNEQFF
TRBJ2-7 | TRBV5-5 | - | - | CASSLGSEDYEQYF
TRBJ2-1 | TRBV7-2 | - | few | CASSLTVGAYNEQFF
TRBJ2-4 | TRBV29-1 | TRBD2 | - | CSVELSSGQNIQYF
TRBJ1-6 | TRBV20-1 | - | few | CSARDEGRAVSPLHF
TRBJ2-7 | TRBV29-1 | TRBD2 | - | CSAGTSGSLQYF
TRBJ2-7 | TRBV7-7 | TRBD1 | many | CASSLDRGPSYEQYF
TRBJ2-3 | TRBV3-1 | - | few | CASSRTQRAVGTDTQYF
TRBJ2-7 | TRBV27 | TRBD1 | - | CASSLSSGQAHYEQYF
TRBJ2-7 | TRBV29-1 | - | few | CSVVGDTIYEQYF
TRBJ2-3 | TRBV5-6 | - | - | CASSSRTGPGRETQYF
TRBJ2-7 | TRBV4-3 | - | few | CASSSPKAASSYEQYF
TRBJ2-7 | TRBV4-2 | TRBD2 | - | CASSQDRASGRDEQYF
TRBJ1-1 | TRBV15 | - | few | CATSSQLSEAFF
TRBJ2-7 | TRBV4-3 | - | few | CASSQGRYSYEQYF
TRBJ2-3 | TRBV29-1 | - | - | CSVGSGTDTQYF
TRBJ2-5 | TRBV6-1 | - | - | CASMLAGGGVETQYF
TRBJ2-1 | TRBV5-1 | - | - | CASSFYSYNEQFF
TRBJ2-2 | TRBV28 | - | many | CATRTTVYLTGELFF
TRBJ2-2 | TRBV28 | - | - | CASSLPGPRGTGELFF
TRBJ2-3 | TRBV11-1 | TRBD2 | - | CASSLGVSTSGYLHDTQYF
TRBJ2-7 | TRBV25-1 | - | few | CASSESAGTLSYEQYF
TRBJ2-2 | TRBV12-3/TRBV12-4 | - | - | CASSRLRRLGGELFF
TRBJ2-2 | TRBV29-1 | - | many | CSGASGGTGELFF
TRBJ1-2 | TRBV20-1 | TRBD1 | - | CSAPPPGQGGYGYTF
TRBJ2-7 | TRBV4-3 | - | many | CASSQDIQGRQYF
TRBJ2-5 | TRBV14 | - | few | CASSSVRRNQETQYF
TRBJ2-1 | TRBV20-1 | TRBD2 | - | CSAGGLAGEQFF
TRBJ2-1 | TRBV5-6 | TRBD2 | few | CASSPPQPPGLAYNEQFF
TRBJ2-7 | TRBV7-9 | - | - | CASSSIRGLKGYEQYF
TRBJ2-1 | TRBV5-1 | - | - | CASSGGISSYNEQFF
TRBJ1-2 | TRBV6-5 | - | few | CASSYLGGYGYTF
TRBJ2-2 | TRBV7-6 | - | few | CASSLSQGSAGELFF
TRBJ2-7 | TRBV20-1 | - | - | CSATDVYEQYF
TRBJ1-5 | TRBV29-1 | TRBD1 | - | CSVDVRRGQGLPLNPGNQPQHF
TRBJ1-5 | TRBV2 | - | few | CASRLGQPQHF
TRBJ2-5 | TRBV6-2/TRBV6-3 | TRBD2 | - | CASSSRGSGRQETQYF
TRBJ2-3 | TRBV7-2 | TRBD2 | - | CASSSLAGITDTQYF
TRBJ1-2 | TRBV20-1 | - | few | CSAAAPGRNNFQGGYTF
TRBJ2-2 | TRBV5-1 | - | few | CASSLVDRGELFF
TRBJ2-1 | TRBV20-1 | TRBD2 | - | CSASWSSGRRNEQFF
TRBJ2-1 | TRBV5-1 | - | few | CASSPESGGMGDEQFF
TRBJ2-5 | TRBV5-1 | TRBD1 | - | CASSLGGTEHQETQYF
TRBJ1-3 | TRBV6-5 | - | - | CASSTRDGGNTIYF
TRBJ2-2 | TRBV5-5 | - | few | CASSLPGAHTGELFF
TRBJ2-3 | TRBV27 | TRBD2 | - | CASSGRGLAGITDTQYF
TRBJ2-3 | TRBV10-3 | - | few | CAINAGTSTDTQYF
TRBJ1-1 | TRBV25-1 | - | few | CASRQGSPSEAFF
TRBJ2-1 | TRBV7-2 | TRBD2 | - | CASSSPIAGQYNEQFF
TRBJ2-7 | TRBV10-3 | - | many | CAISVRQDYEQYF
TRBJ2-5 | TRBV20-1 | TRBD1 | - | CSARAPTGGVLETQYF